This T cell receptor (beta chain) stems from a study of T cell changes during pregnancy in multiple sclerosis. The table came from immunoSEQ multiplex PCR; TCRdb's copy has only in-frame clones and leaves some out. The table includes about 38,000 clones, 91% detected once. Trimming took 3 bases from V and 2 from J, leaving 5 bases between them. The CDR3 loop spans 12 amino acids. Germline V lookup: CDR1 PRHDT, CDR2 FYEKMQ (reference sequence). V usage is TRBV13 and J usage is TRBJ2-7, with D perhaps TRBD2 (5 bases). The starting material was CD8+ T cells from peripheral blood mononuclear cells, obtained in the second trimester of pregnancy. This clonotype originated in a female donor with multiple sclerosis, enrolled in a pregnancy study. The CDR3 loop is CASSFGAYEQYF. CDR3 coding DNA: TGTGCCAGCAGCTTCGGGGCCTACGAGCAGTACTTC.